Listed below are T cell receptor beta chains from one sample, sequenced in a study of high-grade serous ovarian cancer treatment subgroups. The data were produced by immunoSEQ multiplex PCR, yet TCRdb's version contains in-frame clones alone and is incomplete. The data contain about 36,000 clones, about 80% of them singletons. The sample was tumor tissue. Receptors originate from a human donor with high-grade serous ovarian cancer. Each CDR3 is given with its conserved first and last residue. D genes are given only for firm matches. Where a row states a size, it is once, few, many or the class of an expanded clone; other rows omit it.

size | D | J | V | DNA | CDR3
NA | NA | TRBJ2-2 | TRBV1 | TGCACCAGCAGCCAGCTAGCGGGAGAGGCCGGGGAGCTGTTTTTT | CTSSQLAGEAGELFF
once | TRBD1 | TRBJ1-2 | TRBV28 | TGTGCCAGCAACTCCCTAGGACAGGCCAGGGGGGGCTACACCTTC | CASNSLGQARGGYTF
NA | TRBD2 | TRBJ2-7 | TRBV19 | TGTGCCAGTAGTACAGGACTAGCGGGAGTCTACGAGCAGTACTTC | CASSTGLAGVYEQYF
NA | NA | TRBJ2-7 | TRBV7-2 | TGTGCCAGCAGCATTGGACAGTTCTACGAGCAGTACTTC | CASSIGQFYEQYF
NA | NA | TRBJ2-7 | TRBV29-1 | TGCAGCGTTAGGGAGTCTGGCGAGCAGTACTTC | CSVRESGEQYF
NA | NA | TRBJ1-5 | TRBV4-2 | TGTGCCAGCAGCCAAGATTTTCAACAGCAGCCCCAGCATTTT | CASSQDFQQQPQHF
NA | NA | TRBJ2-1 | TRBV4-3 | TGCGCCAGCAGCCAAGAGGTGAGCTCCTACAATGAGCAGTTCTTC | CASSQEVSSYNEQFF
NA | NA | TRBJ1-3 | TRBV6-6 | TGTGCCAGCAGTTTGGACAGAAGAAACACCATATATTTT | CASSLDRRNTIYF
few | NA | TRBJ1-5 | TRBV2 | TGTGCCAGCAGGAATAGCAATCAGCCCCAGCATTTT | CASRNSNQPQHF
once | TRBD2 | TRBJ2-7 | TRBV7-2 | TGTGCCAGCAGCTCAATAAGCGGGGGGCCCTACGAGCAGTACTTC | CASSSISGGPYEQYF
NA | NA | TRBJ1-3 | TRBV19 | TGTGCCAGTAGTACAGGGGCTAGGGGAAACACCATATATTTT | CASSTGARGNTIYF
NA | NA | TRBJ1-2 | TRBV6-6 | TGTGCCAGCAGTTACAAGGGTCAGCGAAAGTATGGCTACACCTTC | CASSYKGQRKYGYTF
once | NA | TRBJ2-3 | TRBV27 | TGTGCCAGCAGTTTCTCGGTCTCAGATACGCAGTATTTT | CASSFSVSDTQYF
NA | TRBD2 | TRBJ2-7 | TRBV27 | TGTGCCAGCAGTTTTAGCGGGGATAGCTCCTACGAGCAGTACTTC | CASSFSGDSSYEQYF
NA | NA | TRBJ2-5 | TRBV7-9 | TGTGCCAGCAGCTTACGTACAGAGAGCAGGGGCCGAGAGACCCAGTACTTC | CASSLRTESRGRETQYF
NA | TRBD2 | TRBJ2-1 | TRBV29-1 | TGCAGCGTTGTGTGGCGGGAGGGCCTGAATGAGCAGTTCTTC | CSVVWREGLNEQFF
NA | TRBD2 | TRBJ2-5 | TRBV27 | TGTGCCAGCAGTTTAGGGGGAGGGCCGGAGAAGACCCAGTACTTC | CASSLGGGPEKTQYF
medium-sized | NA | TRBJ1-1 | TRBV28 | TGTGCCAGCAGTTTAACCGGGGGCACTGAAGCTTTCTTT | CASSLTGGTEAFF
NA | NA | TRBJ1-5 | TRBV19 | TGTGCCAGTAGTATAGATCAGGTGAGGAGGAATCAGCCCCAGCATTTT | CASSIDQVRRNQPQHF
NA | NA | TRBJ2-7 | TRBV7-9 | TGTGCCAGCAGCTTGGGGACATCGAGGGAGCAGTACTTC | CASSLGTSREQYF
NA | NA | TRBJ2-3 | TRBV5-4 | TGTGCCAGCAGCTTGAGGCGCGGGACGGGGGATACGCAGTATTTT | CASSLRRGTGDTQYF
NA | NA | TRBJ2-2 | TRBV28 | TGTGCCAGCAGTTTCCGAGGGTCGAACACCGGGGAGCTGTTTTTT | CASSFRGSNTGELFF
NA | NA | TRBJ2-7 | TRBV27 | TGTGCCAGCAGCCCACTGATGACCTACGAGCAGTACTTC | CASSPLMTYEQYF
NA | TRBD2 | TRBJ2-1 | TRBV5-4 | TGTGCCAGCAGCTTTACTATAGCGGGAGGGAATGAGCAGTTCTTC | CASSFTIAGGNEQFF
NA | TRBD2 | TRBJ2-5 | TRBV5-1 | TGCGCCAGCAGCTTGACTTACACGGGAGGGCGGGAGACCCAGTACTTC | CASSLTYTGGRETQYF
NA | NA | TRBJ2-2 | TRBV7-3 | TGTGCCAGCAGCTTATATGGGACAGGGGAGCTGTTTTTT | CASSLYGTGELFF
NA | TRBD1 | TRBJ2-7 | TRBV7-9 | TGTGCCAGCAGCGTAGGACAGGGCTACGAGCAGTACTTC | CASSVGQGYEQYF
NA | NA | TRBJ2-5 | TRBV7-2 | TGTGCCAGCACCCAAAGGGGGAACGAAGGGGTGAGCGGGGAGACCCAGTACTTC | CASTQRGNEGVSGETQYF
NA | NA | TRBJ1-5 | TRBV12-5 | TGTGCTAGTGGTTTACCCCCCCGGGACACATTGTCATATAGCAATCAGCCCCAGCATTTT | CASGLPPRDTLSYSNQPQHF
NA | TRBD1 | TRBJ1-5 | TRBV5-1 | TGCGCCAGCAGCCCGTCCCGGACAGGGGCGATGTATAGCAATCAGCCCCAGCATTTT | CASSPSRTGAMYSNQPQHF
NA | NA | TRBJ2-5 | TRBV4-1 | TGCGCCAGCAGCCAAGAAGGACGGGAAGAGACCCAGTACTTC | CASSQEGREETQYF
NA | NA | TRBJ2-7 | TRBV4-1 | TGCGCCAGCAGCCAAGATGGAGTCAGCATTCTACCCCCAGAGCAGTACTTC | CASSQDGVSILPPEQYF
NA | NA | TRBJ1-2 | TRBV6-4 | TGTGCCAGCAGTGACCAACCGGGACCGATTAACTATGGCTACACCTTC | CASSDQPGPINYGYTF
NA | NA | TRBJ2-1 | TRBV4-1 | TGCGCCAGCAAGGGAGTGCGTCATGAGCAGTTCTTC | CASKGVRHEQFF
NA | TRBD2 | TRBJ2-1 | TRBV11-3 | TGTGCCAGCAGCAAAGCGGGAGGGCCTCAGAATGAGCAGTTCTTC | CASSKAGGPQNEQFF
NA | NA | TRBJ1-4 | TRBV28 | TGTGCCAGCGGGGCGCCTTGGGGTGAAAAACTGTTTTTT | CASGAPWGEKLFF